This T cell receptor (beta chain) was retrieved from a study of shared T cell receptors in the human thymus. The CDR3 is 13 amino acids. The V end was cut by 3 bases, the J end by 6 bases, with 9 bases between. CDR1 MDHEN and CDR2 SYDVKM come from the germline V gene. Sequencing used immunoSEQ multiplex PCR; TCRdb keeps in-frame clones, though not all of them. This table has around 65,000 clones, about 96% appearing once. The rearrangement links TRBV28 to TRBJ1-5; D remains ambiguous. The sample consisted of thymocytes. The origin of this receptor is a human donor. CDR3 sequence (DNA): TGTGCCAGCAGTTTCGTCCGGGGTCAGCCCCAGCATTTT. Its translation is CASSFVRGQPQHF.